This TCR beta chain was documented in a study of CD8+CD57+ T cells in acquired aplastic anemia. Whole-study context: Read counts for CD4+ cells (from healthy donors) averaged about 10.8 million.

Germline V gene lookup returns CDR1 SGHAT and CDR2 FQDESV (reference sequence). The CDR3 spans 16 residues. Germline trimming cut 4 bases from V and 7 bases from J; bases unmatched to any gene: 12. Genomic DNA acted as the template from which TCR beta VDJ combination and CDR3 sequence profiling were carried out. In TCRdb, the reads were re-called with MiXCR into one record per CDR3 protein. The sample shows tens of thousands of distinct CDR3 sequences, around 73% of them seen only once. The chain has TRBV11-1 and TRBJ2-1, with 8 bases lining up with TRBD2. Material for sequencing was sorted CD4+, CD8+, or CD8+CD57+ T cells (not recorded which) from PBMCs. The clonotype was recovered from a human donor in good health, serving as a control. The CDR3 region has the DNA TGTGCCAGCAGCTCGCCCGGGGGGGGGGTGACAAATGAGCAGTTCTTC. As protein: CASSSPGGGVTNEQFF. The full variable domain, with the rest looked up from reference TRBV11-1 and TRBJ2-1, is EAEVAQSPRYKITEKSQAVAFWCDPISGHATLYWYRQILGQGPELLVQFQDESVVDDSQLPKDRFSAERLKGVDSTLKIQPAELGDSAMYLCASSSPGGGVTNEQFFGPGTRLTVL.